This TCR beta chain was sequenced in a study of identical twins (TCRdb year 2016). In terms of the full investigation: TCR alpha and beta repertoires from monozygotic twins, unrelated adults of various ages and cord blood were deep-sequenced to test whether fetal clonotypes persist. To rule out contamination, replicate twin experiments were performed at different times with different library preparation protocols. What the study reported, not specific to this receptor: Because the same donors could not be followed over many years, conclusions were based on cross-sectional statistical analysis. Compared with coincidental sharing between unrelated individuals, out-of-frame TCR alpha sequences shared between twins had an excess of sequences with low generation probability. Fewer insertions were carried by abundant cord blood beta clonotypes, a similar but weaker trend appeared in young adult naive repertoires, and no such trend appeared in memory repertoires. Recombination models systematically underestimated out-of-frame TCR alpha sharing in monozygotic twins but agreed with sharing between unrelated individuals. In beta out-of-frame sequences, excess twin sharing was weaker, because having fewer shared sequences lowered the signal-to-noise ratio. Zero-insertion analyses could be partly confounded by invariant T cells such as MAIT and iNKT, although diverse VJ usage argued against such confounding for most clonotypes.

All donors were healthy Caucasians. Three pairs of female monozygotic twins, all aged roughly 18 to 29 years, were included in the twin cohort. Miltenyi CD45RO+ enrichment and human naive T-cell isolation kits were used to isolate memory (CD45RO+) and naive T cells from PBMC. On this clonotype: Its antigen is not yet known. No qualities accompany the bases; no much larger clone lies one base away.

Libraries were constructed by 5' RACE. Sequenced on an Illumina HiSeq 2000. A universal primer binding site was introduced by template switching, and a unique molecular identifier was present in the final cDNA, enabling accurate counting of TCR cDNA molecules. Specific primers in the conserved constant-segment region were used to synthesize first-strand cDNA for the TCR alpha and beta chains. Each cDNA library was double barcoded, with a SMART-Mk sample barcode plus Illumina barcodes, to control for contamination. TruSeq adapter sequences along with Illumina sample barcodes were introduced in two successive PCR steps. Sequencing of the TCR alpha and beta cDNA libraries was done on the Illumina HiSeq platform using custom primers. Per the original workflow: Unique molecular identifiers were extracted from raw reads with MiGEC, and CDR3 positions were determined with MiXCR. For each individual, recombination models were inferred using an EM algorithm with the repgenHMM and IGoR tools. The analysis of shared clonotypes was done with the tcR package in R, with sharing normalized by the product of cloneset sizes. To study raw recombination without the effects of thymic and clonal selection, out-of-frame nonproductive sequences were analyzed. TCRdb cleaned the public reads at Q25 with fastp, built clones with MiXCR and kept in-frame beta chains. Rows merge per CDR3 protein into single entries with the most common DNA and genes. The V and J calls and clone size come from TCRdb's table, not from the authors' own analysis. Within this sample are 250,000 to 350,000 distinct CDR3 sequences, with around 8.8% of them counted one time only. The biggest ten clones account for less than 2.5% of the sample.

Reading the germline V gene gives CDR1 SQVTM and CDR2 ANQGSEA. Trimming accounts for 7 bases at V and 8 bases at J, while the number of junction bases matched to no gene is 11. Including cysteine and phenylalanine, the CDR3 has 14 amino acids. Just the 42-base CDR3 DNA is kept, in frame starting at base 1. The same sample was also studied in work on yellow fever vaccine responses in identical twins. As described in the second report: The T cell response to vaccination in identical twins was reported by the authors to appear partly convergent and partly personalized. Focusing on identical twins, the study followed the T cell clones that responded to the vaccine, and did so with precision.

The chain uses TRBV29-1 and TRBJ2-2; a stretch of 9 junction bases matches TRBD1. The specimen was memory (CD45RO+) T cells sorted from blood. The sample's cell subset or site, from its label and the paper: CD45RO+ enriched T cells. The clonotype comes from a woman between 18 and 29 years old in good health. Here is the DNA: TGCAGCGCCGGGTCAGGGACAGGGAGTGGGGAGCTGTTTTTT. The translation is CSAGSGTGSGELFF.